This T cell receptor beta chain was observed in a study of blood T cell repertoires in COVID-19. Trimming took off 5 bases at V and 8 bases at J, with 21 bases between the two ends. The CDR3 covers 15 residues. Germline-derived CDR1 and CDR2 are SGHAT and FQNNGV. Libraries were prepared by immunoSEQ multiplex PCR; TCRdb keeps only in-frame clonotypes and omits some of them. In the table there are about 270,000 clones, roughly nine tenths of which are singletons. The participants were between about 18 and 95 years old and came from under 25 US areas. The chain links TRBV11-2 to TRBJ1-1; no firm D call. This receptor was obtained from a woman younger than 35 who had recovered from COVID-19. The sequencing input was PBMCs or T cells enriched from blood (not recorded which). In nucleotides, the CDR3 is TGTGCCAGCAGCGCCAACCCCGGGATCCAAGCCGAAGCTTTCTTT. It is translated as CASSANPGIQAEAFF.